This record covers a single T cell receptor beta chain. These data originate in a study of blood T cell repertoires in COVID-19. Study background: Samples came from the United States, Italy and Spain, spanning acute and convalescent COVID-19.

Sequenced by immunoSEQ multiplex PCR; TCRdb stores in-frame clones only, minus some. The sample lists approximately 240,000 clones, about four fifths occurring once. The TCR comes from a woman aged 40 to 50 with acute COVID-19. The sequenced sample was PBMCs or T cells enriched from blood (not recorded which).

This CDR3 is CASSRGDTQSLHF. CDR3 sequence (DNA): TGCGCCAGCAGCCGGGGGGATACTCAGTCCCTCCACTTT. The chain combines TRBV5-1 with TRBJ1-6; D is perhaps TRBD1 (5 bases). Trimming removed 4 bases at V and 14 bases at J, with 16 bases between. This CDR3 comprises 13 residues. CDR1 and CDR2 (germline): SGHRS, YFSETQ.